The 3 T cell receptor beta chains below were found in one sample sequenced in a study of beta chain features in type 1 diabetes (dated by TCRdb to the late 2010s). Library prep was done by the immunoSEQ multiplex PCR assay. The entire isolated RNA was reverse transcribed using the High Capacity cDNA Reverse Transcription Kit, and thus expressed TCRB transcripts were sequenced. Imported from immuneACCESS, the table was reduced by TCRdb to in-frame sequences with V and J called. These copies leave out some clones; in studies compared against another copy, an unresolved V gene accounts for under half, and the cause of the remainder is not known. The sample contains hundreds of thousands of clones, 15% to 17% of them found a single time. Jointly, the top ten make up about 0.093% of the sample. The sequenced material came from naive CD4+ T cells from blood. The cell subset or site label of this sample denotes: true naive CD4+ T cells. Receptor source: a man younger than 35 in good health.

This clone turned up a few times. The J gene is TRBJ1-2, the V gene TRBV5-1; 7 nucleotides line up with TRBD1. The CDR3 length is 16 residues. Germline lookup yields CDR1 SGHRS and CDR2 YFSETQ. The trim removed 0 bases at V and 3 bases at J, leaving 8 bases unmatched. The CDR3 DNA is TGCGCCAGCAGCTTGGCCGGGGACAGAGGGGACTATGGCTACACCTTC. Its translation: CASSLAGDRGDYGYTF.

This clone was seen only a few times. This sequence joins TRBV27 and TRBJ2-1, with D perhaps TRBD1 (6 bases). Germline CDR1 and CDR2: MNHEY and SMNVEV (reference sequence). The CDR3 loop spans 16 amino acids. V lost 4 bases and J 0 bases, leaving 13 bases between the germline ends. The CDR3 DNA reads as TGTGCCAGCAGTTATTACAGGGTGATCTCCTACAATGAGCAGTTCTTC. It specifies CASSYYRVISYNEQFF.

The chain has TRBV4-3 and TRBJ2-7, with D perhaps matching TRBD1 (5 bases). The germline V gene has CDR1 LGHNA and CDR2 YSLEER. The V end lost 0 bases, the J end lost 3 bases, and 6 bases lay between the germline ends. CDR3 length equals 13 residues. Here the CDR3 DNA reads TGCGCCAGCAGCCAAGATAGGGGCTACGAGCAGTACTTC. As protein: CASSQDRGYEQYF.